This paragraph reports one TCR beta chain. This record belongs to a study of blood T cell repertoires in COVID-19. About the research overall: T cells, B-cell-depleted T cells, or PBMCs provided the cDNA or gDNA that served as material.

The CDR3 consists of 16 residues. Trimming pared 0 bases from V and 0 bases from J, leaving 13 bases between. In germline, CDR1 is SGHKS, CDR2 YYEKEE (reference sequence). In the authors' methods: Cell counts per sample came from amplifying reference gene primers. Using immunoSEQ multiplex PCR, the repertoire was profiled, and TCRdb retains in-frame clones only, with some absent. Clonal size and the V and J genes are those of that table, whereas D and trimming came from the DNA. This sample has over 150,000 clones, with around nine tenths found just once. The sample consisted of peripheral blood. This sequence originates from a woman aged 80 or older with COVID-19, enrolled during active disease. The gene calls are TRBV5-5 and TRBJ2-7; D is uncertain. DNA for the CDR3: TGTGCCAGCAGCTTGGGAGGCGGAGCTAGCTCCTACGAGCAGTACTTC. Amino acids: CASSLGGGASSYEQYF.